One sample yielded the 30 T cell receptor beta chains listed below, sequenced in a study of shared clonotypes between healthy human individuals. Here immunoSEQ multiplex PCR was the method, and the copy in TCRdb shows in-frame clones only, minus some. The table lists 2 million or so clones, around 95% of them singletons. Sample: naive CD4+ T cells sorted from blood. The subset: CD45RA+ positively selected. All receptors derive from a young man in good health.

This rearrangement joins TRBV6-1 to TRBJ1-1, with a possible D match to TRBD1 (5 bases). CDR3 length: 17 amino acids. V was cut by 2 bases and J by 7 bases, with 23 bases left in between. Germline V gene data show CDR1 as MNHNS and CDR2 as SASEGT. The CDR3 nucleotides read TGTGCCAGCAGTGAAAGTGCGGGACGGGGACCTAGAGATGAAGCTTTCTTT. Protein sequence: CASSESAGRGPRDEAFF.

V gene TRBV7-9 combines with J gene TRBJ2-3; no reliable D call. This CDR3 is 13 amino acids long. Trimming cost V 1 base and J 14 bases, with 16 bases left between them. Germline CDR1 and CDR2: SEHNR and FQNEAQ (reference sequence). The CDR3 DNA reads as TGTGCCAGCAGCTTAGGGCTCGGGCAGGTTAGGTATTTT. Translating it yields CASSLGLGQVRYF. Filled out from reference TRBV7-9 and TRBJ2-3, the complete variable domain reads DTGVSQNPRHKITKRGQNVTFRCDPISEHNRLYWYRQTLGQGPEFLTYFQNEAQLEKSRLLSDRFSAERPKGSFSTLEIQRTEQGDSAMYLCASSLGLGQVRYFGPGTRLTVL.

This sequence joins TRBV5-4 and TRBJ2-2, with 8 bases that match TRBD2. Germline assignment: CDR1 SGHNT and CDR2 YYREEE (reference sequence). This CDR3 spans 17 amino acids. With V trimmed by 3 bases and J by 1 base, 8 bases remained unmatched. This chain's CDR3 is CASSWQASGWNTGELFF. DNA for the CDR3: TGTGCCAGCAGCTGGCAAGCTAGCGGGTGGAACACCGGGGAGCTGTTTTTT.

DNA of the CDR3: TGTGCCTGGAGGGGGGGTAAGACAGGGAACTACCCTAATGGCTACACCTTC. Residues: CAWRGGKTGNYPNGYTF. The chain is built from TRBV30 and TRBJ1-2; 7 nucleotides match TRBD1. Looked up from germline, CDR1 is GTSNPN and CDR2 is SVGIG (reference sequence). V was pared by 3 bases and J by 6 bases, with 19 bases of the junction left unmatched. The length of the CDR3 is 17 residues.

The rearrangement uses TRBV11-2 and TRBJ1-2; tentative D call: TRBD1 (6 bases). There are 14 residues in the CDR3. Trimming removed 4 bases at V and 3 bases at J, with 12 bases between. Germline loops: CDR1 SGHAT, CDR2 FQNNGV. This CDR3 is CASSSRGSDYGYTF. CDR3 bases: TGTGCCAGCAGCTCCAGGGGTTCTGACTATGGCTACACCTTC.

The J gene is TRBJ2-3, the V gene TRBV5-1, with D possibly TRBD1 on 7 matching bases. This CDR3 comprises 14 residues. Trimming stripped 4 bases from V and 1 base from J, with 10 bases between. CDR1 and CDR2 (germline): SGHRS, YFSETQ. CDR3 sequence (DNA): TGCGCCAGCAGCGGGGGGACAGGCACAGATACGCAGTATTTT. This sequence encodes CASSGGTGTDTQYF. Using reference TRBV5-1 and TRBJ2-3 for the parts outside the CDR3, the full variable domain is KAGVTQTPRYLIKTRGQQVTLSCSPISGHRSVSWYQQTPGQGLQFLFEYFSETQRNKGNFPGRFSGRQFSNSRSEMNVSTLELGDSALYLCASSGGTGTDTQYFGPGTRLTVL.

The chain is built from TRBV6-5 and TRBJ1-1; maybe TRBD1 (6 bases). This CDR3 has 11 amino acids. Germline CDR1 reads MNHEY; CDR2 reads SVGAGI. V was shortened by 6 bases and J by 14 bases, with 16 bases between the two germline ends. The chain's CDR3 is CASRNSLGHFF. DNA of the CDR3: TGTGCCAGCAGGAATTCCCTGGGACACTTCTTT.

The J gene is TRBJ1-2, the V gene TRBV28; 9 positions agree with TRBD1. In germline, CDR1 is MDHEN, CDR2 SYDVKM. This CDR3 is built from 12 residues. Unmatched junction bases numbered 4, after V lost 6 bases and J lost 8 bases. The CDR3: CASRTGTGGYTF. The CDR3 nucleotides are TGTGCCAGCAGAACCGGGACAGGGGGCTACACCTTC.

The rearrangement joins TRBV5-1 to TRBJ1-2; D possibly corresponds to TRBD1 (6 bases). Germline-derived CDR1 and CDR2 are SGHRS and YFSETQ. The V end lost 0 bases, the J end lost 13 bases, and 13 bases lay between the germline ends. The CDR3 is made up of 12 amino acids. CDR3 sequence reads: CASSLAGSGVTF. In nucleotides, the CDR3 is TGCGCCAGCAGCTTGGCCGGGTCAGGGGTCACCTTC.

J is TRBJ1-1 and V is TRBV7-9; D is perhaps TRBD1 (6 bases). Per the germline V gene, CDR1 is SEHNR and CDR2 is FQNEAQ (reference sequence). The length of the CDR3 is 14 residues. The V end lost 5 bases, the J end lost 3 bases, and 13 bases lay between the germline ends. CDR3 loop: CASSLLRGDTEAFF. Written as DNA, the CDR3 is TGTGCCAGCAGCCTCCTTAGGGGGGACACTGAAGCTTTCTTT.

As DNA, the CDR3 is TGTGCCAGCAGCCCCAGACTAGCGGGAGAGACCCAGTACTTC. Protein product: CASSPRLAGETQYF. The V call is TRBV5-4, the J call TRBJ2-5; 10 bases agree with TRBD2. CDR1 is SGHNT, CDR2 YYREEE, per germline (reference sequence). This CDR3 has 14 amino acids. The ends lost 4 bases at V and 4 bases at J; junction bases unmatched: 4.

V gene TRBV1 combines with J gene TRBJ1-2; TRBD1 was called by the table and not checked on the DNA. TRBV1 is termed a pseudogene. The CDR3 extends over 16 amino acids. In nucleotides, the CDR3 is TGCACCAGCAGCCAAGGAAGGGGCTACCACTTCTATGGCTACACCTTC. Its protein product is CTSSQGRGYHFYGYTF.

In DNA, the CDR3 is TGCGCCAGCAGCTTGGAAGCACAAAGCTCCTACGAGCAGTACTTC. This gives the protein CASSLEAQSSYEQYF. V is TRBV5-1 and J is TRBJ2-7; D is undetermined. Trimming took off 0 bases at V and 0 bases at J, with 10 bases between the two ends. Germline assignment: CDR1 SGHRS and CDR2 YFSETQ. The CDR3 is 15 amino acids.

The chain joins TRBV7-2 to TRBJ2-7; no definite D call. Looked up from germline, CDR1 is SGHTA and CDR2 is FQGNSA. CDR3 length equals 15 residues. Between the trimmed V and J ends, which lost 2 bases and 4 bases, there was a span of 15 bases. Written as DNA, the CDR3 is TGTGCCAGCAGCTTAAACGCGGTACTTCTTTACGAGCAGTACTTC. Its protein is CASSLNAVLLYEQYF.

The chain has TRBV29-1 and TRBJ2-5; the D is unclear. The V gene lost 6 bases and the J gene lost 5 bases, with 10 bases spanning the gap. The CDR3 is 11 residues long. Germline loops: CDR1 SQVTM, CDR2 ANQGSEA. The CDR3 loop reads CSVFSGETQYF. DNA of the CDR3: TGCAGCGTCTTTAGTGGGGAGACCCAGTACTTC.

The chain is built from TRBV6-6 and TRBJ2-7, with D tentatively TRBD1 (6 bases). Germline V gene data show CDR1 as MNHNY and CDR2 as SVGAGI (reference sequence). The CDR3 extends over 16 amino acids. Trimming removed 1 base from V and 2 bases from J, with 15 bases in between. The CDR3 DNA reads TGTGCCAGCAGTTACTTGGGGGCCAGCCAACCCTACGAGCAGTACTTC. This encodes CASSYLGASQPYEQYF.

The chain carries TRBV27 and TRBJ2-3; TRBD1 might be the D (6 bases). This CDR3 has 16 amino acids. Deletions cut 5 bases from V and 1 base from J, with 16 bases between. Germline lookup yields CDR1 MNHEY and CDR2 SMNVEV (reference sequence). In nucleotides, the CDR3 is TGTGCCAGCAGTCCCTCCAGGGGATGGGGCACAGATACGCAGTATTTT. Translation: CASSPSRGWGTDTQYF.

CDR3 DNA sequence: TGTGCCAGCAATAGGCAGGGGAACACCGGGGAGCTGTTTTTT. This codes for CASNRQGNTGELFF. V is TRBV6-1 and J is TRBJ2-2; D is possibly TRBD1 (5 bases). Germline assignment: CDR1 MNHNS and CDR2 SASEGT. The V and J ends lost 7 bases and 1 base respectively, with 10 bases between them. This CDR3 region has 14 residues.

The chain joins TRBV6-4 to TRBJ1-6; D unclear. CDR3 size: 13 residues. The ends were cut back, 2 bases at V and 7 bases at J, with 6 bases in the middle. Germline lookup yields CDR1 MRHNA and CDR2 SNTAGT. As DNA, the CDR3 is TGTGCCAGCAGTGACGGTTCAAATTCACCCCTCCACTTT. Its protein product is CASSDGSNSPLHF.

The V and J genes are TRBV7-8 and TRBJ1-2; no reliable D call. The V end was cut by 4 bases, the J end by 0 bases, with 3 bases between. CDR3 length: 12 residues. Germline loops: CDR1 SGHVS, CDR2 FQNEAQ. CDR3 bases: TGTGCCAGCAGCTCAACTAACTATGGCTACACCTTC. Its translation is CASSSTNYGYTF.

The chain carries TRBV30 and TRBJ1-2; D uncertain. There are 16 residues in the CDR3. V lost 6 bases and J 5 bases, leaving 25 bases between the germline ends. Germline V gives CDR1 GTSNPN, CDR2 SVGIG (reference sequence). The CDR3 nucleotides are TGTGCCTGCCATATCCCGGACTCTTTTAGGGAATATGGCTACACCTTC. Translating gives CACHIPDSFREYGYTF.

The chain couples TRBV11-2 to TRBJ1-3; D is unclear. The CDR3 totals 17 residues. Germline V gene lookup returns CDR1 SGHAT and CDR2 FQNNGV. Trimming removed 1 base from V and 0 bases from J, with 13 bases in between. In DNA form, the CDR3 reads TGTGCCAGCAGCTTAGTCGGTGTCCTTAGCTCTGGAAACACCATATATTTT. This codes for CASSLVGVLSSGNTIYF. Together with reference TRBV11-2 and TRBJ1-3, the CDR3 gives the full variable domain: EAGVAQSPRYKIIEKRQSVAFWCNPISGHATLYWYQQILGQGPKLLIQFQNNGVVDDSQLPKDRFSAERLKGVDSTLKIQPAKLEDSAVYLCASSLVGVLSSGNTIYFGEGSWLTVV.

The chain uses TRBV9 and TRBJ2-1; 8 bases are a match to TRBD1. The CDR3 has 14 residues. V was pared by 4 bases and J by 12 bases, with 12 bases of the junction left unmatched. Germline lookup yields CDR1 SGDLS and CDR2 YYNGEE. CDR3 in amino acids: CASSIGTGPDRQFF. The DNA of the CDR3 is TGTGCCAGCAGCATAGGGACAGGTCCCGACCGGCAGTTCTTC.

This clone was seen once. The J gene is TRBJ2-7, the V gene TRBV11-2, with 8 bases aligning to TRBD2. V lost 5 bases, J lost 0 bases, and 9 bases stayed unmatched. The germline gives CDR1 SGHAT, CDR2 FQNNGV. CDR3 length: 16 amino acids. The CDR3 region has the DNA TGTGCCAGCAGCCCCGTTCCGGGAGGGGTCTCCTACGAGCAGTACTTC. Translated: CASSPVPGGVSYEQYF.

The count of this clone is one. The V call is TRBV7-9, the J call TRBJ2-2, with D maybe TRBD1 (5 bases). The germline CDR1 and CDR2 sequences are SEHNR and FQNEAQ (reference sequence). V was cut by 5 bases and J by 4 bases, with 8 bases left in between. The CDR3 consists of 13 residues. This CDR3 reads CASSKTATGELFF. Written as DNA, the CDR3 is TGTGCCAGCAGCAAGACAGCCACCGGGGAGCTGTTTTTT.

V gene TRBV19 combines with J gene TRBJ2-4; perhaps TRBD2 as D (6 bases). With 5 bases removed from V and 13 bases from J, the gap between germline ends came to 18 bases. CDR3 length equals 13 residues. The germline V gene has CDR1 LNHDA and CDR2 SQIVND (reference sequence). CDR3 nucleotides: TGTGCCAGTAGTGAGGGACTTAGCCAGCCCCAGTACTTC. Amino acid sequence: CASSEGLSQPQYF.

The chain joins TRBV6-5 to TRBJ2-5; perhaps TRBD2 as D (6 bases). This CDR3 has 13 amino acids. Germline V gene lookup returns CDR1 MNHEY and CDR2 SVGAGI. The V gene lost 5 bases and the J gene lost 3 bases, with 10 bases spanning the gap. The CDR3 loop is CASSRLVKETQYF. The CDR3 DNA is TGTGCCAGCAGTCGACTAGTCAAAGAGACCCAGTACTTC.

The CDR3 region is CASSLSRGTYEQYF. CDR3 DNA sequence: TGTGCCAGCAGCTTAAGTCGAGGGACTTACGAGCAGTACTTC. V is TRBV5-6 and J is TRBJ2-7; TRBD2 might be the D (6 bases). The V end was cut by 2 bases, the J end by 4 bases, with 13 bases between. Germline lookup yields CDR1 SGHDT and CDR2 YYEEEE. CDR3 length: 14 residues. Together with reference TRBV5-6 and TRBJ2-7, the CDR3 gives the full variable domain: DAGVTQSPTHLIKTRGQQVTLRCSPKSGHDTVSWYQQALGQGPQFIFQYYEEEERQRGNFPDRFSGHQFPNYSSELNVNALLLGDSALYLCASSLSRGTYEQYFGPGTRLTVT.

This clone appeared a single time. This chain links TRBV6-1 with TRBJ1-2, with TRBD1 matching 7 bases. J was trimmed by 0 bases and V by 5 bases; bases with no gene match: 6. This CDR3 has 15 amino acids. The germline V gene has CDR1 MNHNS and CDR2 SASEGT. The CDR3 protein is CASSPDRVTNYGYTF. The CDR3, as DNA: TGTGCCAGCAGTCCTGACAGGGTCACTAACTATGGCTACACCTTC.

V and J are TRBV2 and TRBJ1-2; D remains unclear. The CDR3 consists of 13 residues. V was shortened by 8 bases and J by 7 bases, with 17 bases between the two germline ends. The germline V gene has CDR1 SNHLY and CDR2 FYNNEI. The CDR3 loop is CASSALPRSGYTF. The CDR3 DNA reads as TGTGCCAGCTCCGCCCTACCGAGGAGTGGCTACACCTTC.